This T cell receptor beta chain was captured in a study of blood T cells in healthy people across ages. General observations from the study: Estimates of diversity drawn from one million T cells were considered underestimates. Aged donors had fewer naive CD4+ cells and lower diversity than long-lived donors. TCR beta diversity tracked closely with naive T cell percentage.

Together with a sample-barcoded 5' primer, a J-beta primer mix was included in a second PCR lasting 7 to 11 cycles. MiXCR, applied by TCRdb to the 5' RACE reads, yields one record per CDR3 protein. The sample lists over a million distinct CDR3 sequences, 35% to 50% occurring once. On this clonotype: The target antigen is unknown.

Ten milliliters of peripheral blood were drawn from each donor. The source material was blood. This TCR came from a woman aged 55-69 years in good health.

CDR3 loop: CASSPYLAGVSEQYF. CDR3 bases: TGTGCCAGCAGCCCTTATCTAGCGGGAGTATCCGAGCAGTACTTC. The rearrangement uses TRBV7-8 and TRBJ2-7; 10 nucleotides match TRBD2. This CDR3 has 15 amino acids. J lost 6 bases, V lost 5 bases, and 10 bases had no gene match. CDR1 and CDR2 (germline): SGHVS, FQNEAQ. Using reference TRBV7-8 and TRBJ2-7 for the parts outside the CDR3, the full variable domain is GAGVSQSPRYKVAKRGQDVALRCDPISGHVSLFWYQQALGQGPEFLTYFQNEAQLDKSGLPSDRFFAERPEGSVSTLKIQRTQQEDSAVYLCASSPYLAGVSEQYFGPGTRLTVT.